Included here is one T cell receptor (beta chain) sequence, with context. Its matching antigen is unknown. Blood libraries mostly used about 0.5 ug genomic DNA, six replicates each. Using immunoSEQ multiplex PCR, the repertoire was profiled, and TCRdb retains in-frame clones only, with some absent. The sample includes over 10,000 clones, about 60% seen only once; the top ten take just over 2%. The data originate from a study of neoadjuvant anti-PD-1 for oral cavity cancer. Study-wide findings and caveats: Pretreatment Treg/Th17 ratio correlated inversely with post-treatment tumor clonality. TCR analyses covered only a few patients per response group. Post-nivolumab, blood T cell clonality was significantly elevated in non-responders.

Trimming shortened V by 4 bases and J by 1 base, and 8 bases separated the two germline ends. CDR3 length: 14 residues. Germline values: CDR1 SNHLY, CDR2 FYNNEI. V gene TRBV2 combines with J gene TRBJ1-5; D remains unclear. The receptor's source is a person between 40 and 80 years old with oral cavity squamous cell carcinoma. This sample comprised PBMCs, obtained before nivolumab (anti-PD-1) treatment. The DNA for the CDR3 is TGTGCCAGCAGTGGGGAGGGAAGCAATCAGCCCCAGCATTTT. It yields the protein CASSGEGSNQPQHF.